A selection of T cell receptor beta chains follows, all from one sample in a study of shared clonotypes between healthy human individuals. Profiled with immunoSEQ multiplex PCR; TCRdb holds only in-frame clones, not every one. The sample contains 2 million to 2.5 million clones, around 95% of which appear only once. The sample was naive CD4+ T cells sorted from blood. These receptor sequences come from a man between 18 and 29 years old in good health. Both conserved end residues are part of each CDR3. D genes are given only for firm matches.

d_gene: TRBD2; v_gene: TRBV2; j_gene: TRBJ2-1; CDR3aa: CASNRLAGEVEQFF; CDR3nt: TGTGCCAGCAATCGGCTAGCGGGAGAGGTTGAGCAGTTCTTC
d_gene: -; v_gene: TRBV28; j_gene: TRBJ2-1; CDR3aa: CASSPLGGIPYNEQFF; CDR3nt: TGTGCCAGCAGTCCCCTCGGCGGGATCCCCTACAATGAGCAGTTCTTC
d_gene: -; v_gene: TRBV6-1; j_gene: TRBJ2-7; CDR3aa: CASSAGTGSSYEQYF; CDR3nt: TGTGCCAGCAGCGCCGGGACGGGGAGCTCCTACGAGCAGTACTTC
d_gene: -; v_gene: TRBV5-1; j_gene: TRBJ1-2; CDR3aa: CASSLGYGRVGYGYTF; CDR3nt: TGCGCCAGCAGCTTGGGTTACGGCCGAGTCGGCTATGGCTACACCTTC
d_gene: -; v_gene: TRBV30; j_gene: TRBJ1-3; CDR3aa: CAWSSGRSGNTIYF; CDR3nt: TGTGCCTGGAGCTCAGGACGGTCTGGAAACACCATATATTTT
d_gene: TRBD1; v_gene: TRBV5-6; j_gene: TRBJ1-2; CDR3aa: CASSLAGGGTEANYGYTF; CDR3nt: TGTGCCAGCAGCTTGGCCGGGGGCGGGACAGAAGCTAACTATGGCTACACCTTC
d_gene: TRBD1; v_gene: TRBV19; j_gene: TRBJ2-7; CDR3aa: CASRNLGQGAYEQYF; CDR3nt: TGTGCCAGTAGAAACCTTGGGCAGGGGGCTTATGAGCAGTACTTC
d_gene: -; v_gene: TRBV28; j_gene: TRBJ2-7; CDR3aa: CASKSGGQTLVYEQYF; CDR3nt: TGTGCCAGCAAGTCGGGGGGCCAAACCTTGGTCTACGAGCAGTACTTC
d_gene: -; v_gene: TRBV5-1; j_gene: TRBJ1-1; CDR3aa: CASSPSGGGTEAFF; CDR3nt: TGCGCCAGCAGCCCAAGTGGGGGAGGGACTGAAGCTTTCTTT
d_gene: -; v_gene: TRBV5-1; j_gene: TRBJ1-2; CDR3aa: CASSLAFGQGGYTF; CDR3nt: TGCGCCAGCAGCTTGGCCTTCGGGCAGGGTGGCTACACCTTC
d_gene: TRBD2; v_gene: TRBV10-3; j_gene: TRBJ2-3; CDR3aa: CAISTATSGTDTQYF; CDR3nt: TGTGCCATCTCGACGGCTACTAGCGGCACAGATACGCAGTATTTT
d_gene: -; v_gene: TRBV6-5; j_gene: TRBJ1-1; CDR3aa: CASSYLGARNTEAFF; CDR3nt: TGTGCCAGCAGTTATTTAGGGGCCCGGAACACTGAAGCTTTCTTT
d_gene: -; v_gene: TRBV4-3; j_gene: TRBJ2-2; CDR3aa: CASSQDRVMSGNTGELFF; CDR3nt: TGCGCCAGCAGCCAAGATAGGGTGATGAGTGGGAACACCGGGGAGCTGTTTTTT
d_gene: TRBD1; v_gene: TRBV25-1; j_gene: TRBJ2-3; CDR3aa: CASTDRGRTDTQYF; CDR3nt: TGTGCCAGCACGGACAGGGGGCGCACAGATACGCAGTATTTT